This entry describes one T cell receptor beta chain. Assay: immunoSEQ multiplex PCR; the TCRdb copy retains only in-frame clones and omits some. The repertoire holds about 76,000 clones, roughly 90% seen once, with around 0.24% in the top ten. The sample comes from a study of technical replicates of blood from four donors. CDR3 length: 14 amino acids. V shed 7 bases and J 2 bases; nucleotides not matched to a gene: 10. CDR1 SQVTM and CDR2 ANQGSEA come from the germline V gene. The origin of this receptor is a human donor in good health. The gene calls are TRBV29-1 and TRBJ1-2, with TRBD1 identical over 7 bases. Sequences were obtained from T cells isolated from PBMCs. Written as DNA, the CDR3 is TGCAGCGGAGCCGGGACAGAGACCAACTATGGCTACACCTTC. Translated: CSGAGTETNYGYTF.